Listed below are T cell receptor beta chains from one sample, sequenced in a study of cytomegalovirus exposure and HLA in healthy donors. Method: immunoSEQ multiplex PCR; TCRdb's copy keeps in-frame clones and lacks some. The repertoire has 30,000 to 40,000 clones, around 83% of them found once; the top ten carry about 3.5%. The sequenced sample consisted of PBMCs. Source of these receptors: a woman younger than 35 in good health and CMV-seronegative. The CDR3 runs from the conserved cysteine through the conserved F or W. The D gene is left open where the match is weak. Clone size is shown for a subset of rows, as once, few, many or a class of expanded clone.

D: TRBD2
J: TRBJ2-5
size: NA
V: TRBV29-1
length: 13
CDR3: CSVAREEVGTQYF
DNA: TGCAGCGTTGCCCGGGAGGAGGTAGGGACCCAGTACTTC

D: TRBD2
J: TRBJ2-1
size: NA
V: TRBV2
length: 16
CDR3: CASNDGEGGGANEQFF
DNA: TGTGCCAGCAATGACGGGGAGGGCGGGGGGGCAAATGAGCAGTTCTTC

D: TRBD2
J: TRBJ2-7
size: NA
V: TRBV4-3
length: 16
CDR3: CASSQSPLAGGGEQYF
DNA: TGCGCCAGCAGCCAATCCCCCTTAGCGGGAGGAGGCGAGCAGTACTTC

D: NA
J: TRBJ2-4
size: NA
V: TRBV4-3
length: 17
CDR3: CASSQDSAGRAKNIQYF
DNA: TGCGCCAGCAGCCAAGATTCGGCGGGAAGGGCCAAAAACATTCAGTACTTC

D: NA
J: TRBJ1-1
size: NA
V: TRBV18
length: 12
CDR3: CASSPSVTEAFF
DNA: TGTGCCAGCTCACCTTCTGTCACTGAAGCTTTCTTT

D: NA
J: TRBJ2-6
size: few
V: TRBV4-3
length: 13
CDR3: CASSQEPGNVLTF
DNA: TGCGCCAGCAGCCAAGAACCGGGAAACGTCCTGACTTTC

D: TRBD1
J: TRBJ1-5
size: few
V: TRBV18
length: 16
CDR3: CASSPPSTGDNQPQHF
DNA: TGTGCCAGCTCACCACCTTCGACAGGGGACAATCAGCCCCAGCATTTT

D: NA
J: TRBJ2-7
size: NA
V: TRBV7-9
length: 13
CDR3: CASTPEGFGEQYF
DNA: TGTGCCAGCACCCCGGAGGGGTTCGGCGAGCAGTACTTC

D: NA
J: TRBJ1-2
size: NA
V: TRBV5-1
length: 12
CDR3: CASSGGQCGYTF
DNA: TGCGCCAGCAGCGGCGGACAGTGTGGCTACACCTTC

D: NA
J: TRBJ2-1
size: NA
V: TRBV27
length: 14
CDR3: CASSLSQSYNEQFF
DNA: TGTGCCAGCAGCCTATCTCAAAGCTACAATGAGCAGTTCTTC

D: NA
J: TRBJ2-7
size: NA
V: TRBV21-1
length: 19
CDR3: CASRGPGTKTGTSDYEQYF
DNA: TGTGCCAGCAGGGGCCCCGGAACTAAGACCGGGACTAGTGACTACGAGCAGTACTTC

D: NA
J: TRBJ2-7
size: once
V: TRBV4-3
length: 15
CDR3: CASSQETGYSYEQYF
DNA: TGCGCCAGCAGCCAAGAGACGGGATACTCCTACGAGCAGTACTTC

D: NA
J: TRBJ1-2
size: NA
V: TRBV6-5
length: 14
CDR3: CASRLLLGGYGYTF
DNA: TGTGCCAGCAGACTCCTTCTGGGGGGCTATGGCTACACCTTC

D: NA
J: TRBJ2-1
size: NA
V: TRBV7-9
length: 14
CDR3: CASSLPQGGNEQFF
DNA: TGTGCCAGCAGCTTACCGCAGGGTGGCAATGAGCAGTTCTTC

D: NA
J: TRBJ1-2
size: few
V: TRBV6-6
length: 14
CDR3: CASSRPDRFSGYTF
DNA: TGTGCCAGCAGCCGTCCCGACAGATTCAGCGGCTACACCTTC

D: NA
J: TRBJ1-2
size: NA
V: TRBV6-5
length: 11
CDR3: CASSSLMGYTF
DNA: TGTGCCAGCAGCTCTCTTATGGGCTACACCTTC

D: NA
J: TRBJ1-3
size: NA
V: TRBV6-5
length: 15
CDR3: CASSDRVDSGNTIYF
DNA: TGTGCCAGCAGCGACCGGGTTGACTCTGGAAACACCATATATTTT

D: NA
J: TRBJ1-1
size: NA
V: TRBV4-3
length: 15
CDR3: CASSLYSSANTEAFF
DNA: TGCGCCAGCAGCCTCTACTCTAGTGCGAACACTGAAGCTTTCTTT

D: NA
J: TRBJ2-7
size: NA
V: TRBV2
length: 13
CDR3: CASTRLRFREQYF
DNA: TGTGCCAGCACTCGACTCCGGTTTCGAGAGCAGTACTTC

D: NA
J: TRBJ1-3
size: NA
V: TRBV4-2
length: 16
CDR3: CASSQDKSTGGNTIYF
DNA: TGTGCCAGCAGCCAAGATAAGTCAACGGGGGGAAACACCATATATTTT

D: NA
J: TRBJ2-7
size: NA
V: TRBV6-6
length: 12
CDR3: CASSSETYEQYF
DNA: TGTGCCAGCAGTAGCGAAACCTACGAGCAGTACTTC

D: NA
J: TRBJ2-7
size: once
V: TRBV5-1
length: 14
CDR3: CASSLDSTPYEQYF
DNA: TGCGCCAGCAGCTTGGACAGCACTCCCTACGAGCAGTACTTC

D: NA
J: TRBJ1-6
size: NA
V: TRBV27
length: 13
CDR3: CASSLSANSPLHF
DNA: TGTGCCAGCAGTTTATCGGCAAATTCACCCCTCCACTTT

D: NA
J: TRBJ2-1
size: NA
V: TRBV7-2
length: 14
CDR3: CASSLSQESNEQFF
DNA: TGTGCCAGCAGCTTATCTCAGGAATCCAATGAGCAGTTCTTC

D: NA
J: TRBJ2-3
size: NA
V: TRBV19
length: 15
CDR3: CASTTGGERTDTQYF
DNA: TGTGCCAGTACGACTGGCGGGGAGCGCACAGATACGCAGTATTTT

D: NA
J: TRBJ1-6
size: once
V: TRBV6-5
length: 15
CDR3: CASMGPTAVNSPLHF
DNA: TGTGCCAGCATGGGGCCGACGGCGGTTAATTCACCCCTCCACTTT

D: NA
J: TRBJ1-5
size: few
V: TRBV5-1
length: 13
CDR3: CASSLLGLQPQHF
DNA: TGCGCCAGCAGCTTGCTCGGGTTACAGCCCCAGCATTTT

D: NA
J: TRBJ1-1
size: NA
V: TRBV30
length: 13
CDR3: CAWSGQVNTEAFF
DNA: TGTGCCTGGAGTGGACAGGTTAACACTGAAGCTTTCTTT

D: TRBD2
J: TRBJ2-7
size: NA
V: TRBV28
length: 16
CDR3: CASSFTGLADNYEQYF
DNA: TGTGCCAGCAGTTTTACAGGACTAGCGGATAACTACGAGCAGTACTTC

D: NA
J: TRBJ2-7
size: NA
V: TRBV7-3
length: 13
CDR3: CASSFGRDYEQYF
DNA: TGTGCCAGCAGCTTCGGGAGAGACTACGAGCAGTACTTC

D: NA
J: TRBJ2-2
size: NA
V: TRBV15
length: 18
CDR3: CATSRESPGSRNTGELFF
DNA: TGTGCCACCAGCAGAGAGAGCCCCGGGAGTCGGAACACCGGGGAGCTGTTTTTT

D: NA
J: TRBJ1-4
size: NA
V: TRBV7-9
length: 13
CDR3: CASSLGADRLVDF
DNA: TGTGCCAGCAGCTTAGGGGCAGACCGACTAGTGGATTTT

D: NA
J: TRBJ2-1
size: NA
V: TRBV6-4
length: 15
CDR3: CASSDLAGKYNEQFF
DNA: TGTGCCAGCAGTGACCTGGCAGGGAAATACAATGAGCAGTTCTTC

D: NA
J: TRBJ1-3
size: NA
V: TRBV4-1
length: 14
CDR3: CASSQESGGNTIYF
DNA: TGCGCCAGCAGCCAAGAGAGTGGTGGAAACACCATATATTTT